The 3 T cell receptor beta chains presented below share a single source sample, sequenced in a study of blood T cells in healthy people across ages. A sample-barcoded 5' primer and a J-beta primer mix were used in a second PCR of roughly 7 to 11 cycles. TCRdb reanalysed the 5' RACE reads using MiXCR and keeps one entry per CDR3 protein. The table lists approximately 780,000 distinct CDR3 sequences, under 30% of them singletons. The data were also submitted as part of a second study, on T cells of mothers and their children.

The source material was blood. The receptors were gathered from a boy aged 5-17 years in good health.

Comment on this clonotype: A junction end diverges from the germline sequence, so it may reflect a read error. V usage is TRBV4-3 and J usage is TRBJ1-1; TRBD1 is a possible D gene (5 bases). This CDR3 region has 14 residues. The germline V gene has CDR1 LGHNA and CDR2 YSLEER. The CDR3 protein is CAGSQGQGNTEAFF. DNA of the CDR3: TGCGCCGGCAGCCAAGGCCAGGGGAACACTGAAGCTTTCTTT.

This clonotype appeared a few times. The chain has TRBV5-1 and TRBJ2-5; TRBD1 or TRBD2 may be the D gene (6 bases each). The V and J ends lost 0 bases and 4 bases respectively, with 13 bases between them. Germline V gene sequence: CDR1 SGHRS, CDR2 YFSETQ. CDR3 length: 15 amino acids. Written as DNA, the CDR3 is TGCGCCAGCAGCTTGGTTGGCGGAGGGGGAGAGACCCAGTACTTC. Translating gives CASSLVGGGGETQYF.

This clonotype was seen a handful of times. This chain joins TRBV9 and TRBJ2-5; D is possibly TRBD1 (6 bases). The V end was cut by 2 bases, the J end by 0 bases, with 8 bases between. The length of the CDR3 is 14 residues. Germline V lookup: CDR1 SGDLS, CDR2 YYNGEE. CDR3 nucleotides: TGTGCCAGCAGCGTGCGACAGGACCAAGAGACCCAGTACTTC. It codes for CASSVRQDQETQYF.